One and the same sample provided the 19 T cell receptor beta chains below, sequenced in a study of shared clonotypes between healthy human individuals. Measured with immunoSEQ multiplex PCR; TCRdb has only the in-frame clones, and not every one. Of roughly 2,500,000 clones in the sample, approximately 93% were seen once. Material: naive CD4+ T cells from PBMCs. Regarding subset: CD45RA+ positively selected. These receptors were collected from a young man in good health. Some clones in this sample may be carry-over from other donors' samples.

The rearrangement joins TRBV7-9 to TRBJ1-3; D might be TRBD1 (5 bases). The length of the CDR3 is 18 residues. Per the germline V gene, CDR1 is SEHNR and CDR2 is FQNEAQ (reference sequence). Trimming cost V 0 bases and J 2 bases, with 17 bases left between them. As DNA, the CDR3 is TGTGCCAGCAGCTTAGCCAGGGAGAGGGGCAACCCTGGAAACACCATATATTTT. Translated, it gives CASSLARERGNPGNTIYF.

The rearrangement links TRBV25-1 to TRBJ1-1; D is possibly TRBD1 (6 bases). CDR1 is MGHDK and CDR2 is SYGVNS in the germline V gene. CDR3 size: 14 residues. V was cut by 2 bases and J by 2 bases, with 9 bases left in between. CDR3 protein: CASSEQGRNTEAFF. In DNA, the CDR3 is TGTGCCAGCAGTGAACAGGGGCGTAACACTGAAGCTTTCTTT.

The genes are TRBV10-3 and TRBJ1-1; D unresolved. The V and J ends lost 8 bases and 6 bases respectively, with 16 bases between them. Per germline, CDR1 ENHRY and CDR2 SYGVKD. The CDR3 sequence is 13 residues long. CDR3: CAISDGIVAEAFF. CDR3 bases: TGTGCCATCTCCGATGGGATTGTAGCTGAAGCTTTCTTT.

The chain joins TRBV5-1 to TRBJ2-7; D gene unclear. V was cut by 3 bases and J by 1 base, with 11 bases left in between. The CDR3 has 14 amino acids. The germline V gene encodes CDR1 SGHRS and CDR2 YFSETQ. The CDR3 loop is CASSSLPGSYEQYF. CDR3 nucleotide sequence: TGCGCCAGCAGCTCCCTCCCTGGATCCTACGAGCAGTACTTC.

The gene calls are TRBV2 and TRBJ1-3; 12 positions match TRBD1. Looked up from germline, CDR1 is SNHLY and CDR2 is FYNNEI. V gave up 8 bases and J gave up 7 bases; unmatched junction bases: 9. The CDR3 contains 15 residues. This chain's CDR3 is CASSMLGQGANTIYF. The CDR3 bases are TGTGCCAGCTCCATGCTGGGACAGGGGGCGAACACCATATATTTT.

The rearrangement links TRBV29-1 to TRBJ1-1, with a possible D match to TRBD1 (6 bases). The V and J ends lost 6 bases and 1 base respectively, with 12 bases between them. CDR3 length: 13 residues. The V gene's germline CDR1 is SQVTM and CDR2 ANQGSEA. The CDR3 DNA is TGCAGCGTAAACGTACAGGGGAACACTGAAGCTTTCTTT. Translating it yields CSVNVQGNTEAFF.

The CDR3 nucleotides read TGTGCCAGCAGCCCCGAGAGGGCCAGCGAGACCCAGTACTTC. Protein product: CASSPERASETQYF. V gene TRBV7-2 combines with J gene TRBJ2-5; possibly TRBD2 for D (5 bases). This CDR3 is built from 14 residues. CDR1 SGHTA and CDR2 FQGNSA come from the germline V gene. V shed 5 bases and J shed 5 bases, with 15 bases lying between them.

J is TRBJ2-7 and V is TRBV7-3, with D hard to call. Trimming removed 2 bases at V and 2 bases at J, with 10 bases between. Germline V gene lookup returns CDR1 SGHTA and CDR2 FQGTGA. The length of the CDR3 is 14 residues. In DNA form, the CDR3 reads TGTGCCAGCAGCTTATCTGGTGTGGCCTACGAGCAGTACTTC. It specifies CASSLSGVAYEQYF.

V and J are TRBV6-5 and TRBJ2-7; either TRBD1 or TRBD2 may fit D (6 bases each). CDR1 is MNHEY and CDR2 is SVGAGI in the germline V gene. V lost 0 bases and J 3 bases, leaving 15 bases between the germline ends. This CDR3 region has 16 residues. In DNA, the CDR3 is TGTGCCAGCAGTTACTCCCGACCGAGGGGGGTCTACGAGCAGTACTTC. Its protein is CASSYSRPRGVYEQYF.

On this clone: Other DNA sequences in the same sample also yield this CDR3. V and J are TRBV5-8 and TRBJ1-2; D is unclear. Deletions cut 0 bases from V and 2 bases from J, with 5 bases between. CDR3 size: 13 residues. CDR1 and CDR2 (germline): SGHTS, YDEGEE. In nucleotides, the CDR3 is TGTGCCAGCAGCTTGGGCAGGAACTATGGCTACACCTTC. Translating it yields CASSLGRNYGYTF.

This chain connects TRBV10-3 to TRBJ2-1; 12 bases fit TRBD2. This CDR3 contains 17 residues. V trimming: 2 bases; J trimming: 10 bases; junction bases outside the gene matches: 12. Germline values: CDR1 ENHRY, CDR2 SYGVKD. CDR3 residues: CAISEPSGRAISLEQFF. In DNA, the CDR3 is TGTGCCATCAGTGAGCCTAGCGGGAGGGCCATATCGTTGGAGCAGTTCTTC.

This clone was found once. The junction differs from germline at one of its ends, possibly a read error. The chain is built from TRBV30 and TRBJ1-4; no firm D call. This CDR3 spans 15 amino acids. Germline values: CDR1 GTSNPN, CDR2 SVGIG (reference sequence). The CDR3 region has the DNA TGTGCCTGGAGTACTGCAGGACGGAGAGATGAAAGACTGTTTTTT. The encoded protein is CAWSTAGRRDERLFF.

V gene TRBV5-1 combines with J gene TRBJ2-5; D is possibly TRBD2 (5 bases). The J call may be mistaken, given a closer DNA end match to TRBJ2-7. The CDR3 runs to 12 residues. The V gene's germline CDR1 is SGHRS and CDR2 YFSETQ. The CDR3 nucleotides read TGCGCCAGCAGCTTGCGGGGCTACGAGCAGTACTTC. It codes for CASSLRGYEQYF.

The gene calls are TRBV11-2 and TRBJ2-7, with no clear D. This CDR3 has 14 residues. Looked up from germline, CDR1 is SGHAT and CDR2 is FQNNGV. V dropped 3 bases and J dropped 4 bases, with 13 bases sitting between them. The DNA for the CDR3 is TGTGCCAGCAGCTTCACAGTACTGGATTACGAGCAGTACTTC. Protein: CASSFTVLDYEQYF.

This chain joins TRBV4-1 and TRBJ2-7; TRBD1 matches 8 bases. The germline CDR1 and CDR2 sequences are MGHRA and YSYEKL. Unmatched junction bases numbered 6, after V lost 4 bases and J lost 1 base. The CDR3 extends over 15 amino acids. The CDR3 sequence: CASSRGQGPSYEQYF. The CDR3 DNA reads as TGCGCCAGCAGCCGCGGACAGGGCCCGTCCTACGAGCAGTACTTC.

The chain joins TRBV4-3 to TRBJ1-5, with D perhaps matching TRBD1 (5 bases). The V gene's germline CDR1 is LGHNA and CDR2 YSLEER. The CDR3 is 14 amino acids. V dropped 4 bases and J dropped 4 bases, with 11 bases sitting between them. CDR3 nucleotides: TGCGCCAGCAGCCCTGGGAGGGGTAATCAGCCCCAGCATTTT. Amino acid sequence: CASSPGRGNQPQHF.

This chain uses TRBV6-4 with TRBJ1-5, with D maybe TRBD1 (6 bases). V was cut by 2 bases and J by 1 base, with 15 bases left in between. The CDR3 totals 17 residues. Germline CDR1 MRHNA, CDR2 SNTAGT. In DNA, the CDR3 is TGTGCCAGCAGTGACCTGTTTCGGGGGGCGAGCAATCAGCCCCAGCATTTT. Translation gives CASSDLFRGASNQPQHF.

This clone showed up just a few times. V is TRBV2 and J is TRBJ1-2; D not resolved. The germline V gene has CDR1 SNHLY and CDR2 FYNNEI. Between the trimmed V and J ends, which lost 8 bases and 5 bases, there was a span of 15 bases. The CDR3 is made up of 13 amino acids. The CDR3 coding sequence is TGTGCCAGCTCCGTGTTAGCCGGTTATGGCTACACCTTC. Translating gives CASSVLAGYGYTF.

The CDR3: CASSLGAQTDTQYF. The CDR3 DNA follows: TGCGCCAGCAGCTTGGGGGCACAGACAGATACGCAGTATTTT. The chain is built from TRBV5-1 and TRBJ2-3, with D unresolved. The CDR3 contains 14 residues. The V end lost 0 bases, the J end lost 3 bases, and 8 bases lay between the germline ends. Germline CDR1 SGHRS, CDR2 YFSETQ.